The following is a TCR beta chain sequence with its context. Time point noted: newly diagnosed GD, antithyroid drugs for less than 3 months. PBMCs provided the RNA from which the TCR library was made. This record comes from a study of regulatory T cells in long-lasting Graves disease. Building of the TCR beta libraries involved iRepertoire HTBI primers and Arm-PCR of CDR3 regions. Using its own MiXCR run on the multiplex PCR reads, TCRdb lists one record per CDR3 protein. The sample holds a few hundred thousand distinct CDR3 sequences, over 12% seen once. The V and J ends lost 0 bases and 6 bases, in that order; junction bases with no gene match: 20. From germline, CDR1 is SEHNR and CDR2 FQNEAQ (reference sequence). This CDR3 spans 21 amino acids. In addition, the sample was reused for a study of T cells in Graves' hyperthyroidism and ophthalmopathy. Turning to that study: Hyperthyroidism patients were newly diagnosed, had disease duration under 2 months, and were aged 18 to 65 years. Ophthalmopathy was predicted by the model a median of roughly 6 months ahead of onset.

The rearrangement joins TRBV7-9 to TRBJ2-1; 10 bases line up with TRBD2. The TCR originated in a woman aged 40 to 50 with Graves disease. Sample: peripheral blood mononuclear cells (PBMCs), taken at new diagnosis, from a patient treated with antithyroid drugs. The CDR3 loop is CASSLAPIGVKRLAGGNEQFF. Written as DNA, the CDR3 is TGTGCCAGCAGCTTAGCGCCCATCGGGGTAAAGCGACTAGCGGGCGGCAATGAGCAGTTCTTC. Using reference TRBV7-9 and TRBJ2-1 for the parts outside the CDR3, the full variable domain is DTGVSQNPRHKITKRGQNVTFRCDPISEHNRLYWYRQTLGQGPEFLTYFQNEAQLEKSRLLSDRFSAERPKGSFSTLEIQRTEQGDSAMYLCASSLAPIGVKRLAGGNEQFFGPGTRLTVL.